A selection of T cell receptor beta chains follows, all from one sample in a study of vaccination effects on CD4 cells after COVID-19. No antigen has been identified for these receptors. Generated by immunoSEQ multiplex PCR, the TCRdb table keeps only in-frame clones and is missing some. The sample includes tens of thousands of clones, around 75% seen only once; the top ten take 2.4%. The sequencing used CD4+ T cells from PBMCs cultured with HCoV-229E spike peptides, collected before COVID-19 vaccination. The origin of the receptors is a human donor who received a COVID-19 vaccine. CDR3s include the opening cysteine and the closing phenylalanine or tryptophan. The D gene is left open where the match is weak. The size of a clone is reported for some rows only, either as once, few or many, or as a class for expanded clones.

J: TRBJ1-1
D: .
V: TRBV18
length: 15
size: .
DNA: TGTGCCAGCTCACCACTCGACGGCCAGAACACTGAAGCTTTCTTT
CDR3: CASSPLDGQNTEAFF

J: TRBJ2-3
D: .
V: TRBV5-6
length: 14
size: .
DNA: TGTGCCAGCAGCTCCGGGACGTTCGGAGATACGCAGTATTTT
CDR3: CASSSGTFGDTQYF

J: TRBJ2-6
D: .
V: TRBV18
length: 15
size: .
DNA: TGTGCCAGCTCACCGGTAATCTCTGGGGCCAACGTCCTGACTTTC
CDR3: CASSPVISGANVLTF

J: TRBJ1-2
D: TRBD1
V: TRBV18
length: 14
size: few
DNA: TGTGCCAGCTCACCAGGGACAGGGGCTTCTGGCTACACCTTC
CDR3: CASSPGTGASGYTF

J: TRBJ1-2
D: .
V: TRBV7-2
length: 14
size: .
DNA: TGTGCCAGCAGCTTAGCCTTGACAGATAATGGCTACACCTTC
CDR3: CASSLALTDNGYTF

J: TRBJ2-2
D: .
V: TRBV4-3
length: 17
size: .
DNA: TGCGCCAGCAGCCAAGAAAGGGCAGACCTGAGGACCGGGGAGCTGTTTTTT
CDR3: CASSQERADLRTGELFF

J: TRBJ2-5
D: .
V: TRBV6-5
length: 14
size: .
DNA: TGTGCCAGCAGTCAGGTGGGGGGAGAAGTTACCCAGTACTTC
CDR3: CASSQVGGEVTQYF

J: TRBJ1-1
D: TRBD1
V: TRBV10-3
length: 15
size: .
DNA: TGTGCCATCAGTCTCGACAGGGGAGGAAACACTGAAGCTTTCTTT
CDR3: CAISLDRGGNTEAFF

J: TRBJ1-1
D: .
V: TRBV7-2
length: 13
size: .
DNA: TGTGCCAGCAGCTTAGGCCAAAACACTGAAGCTTTCTTT
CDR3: CASSLGQNTEAFF

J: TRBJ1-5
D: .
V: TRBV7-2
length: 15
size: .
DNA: TGTGCCAGCAGCTTATGGGTTGGACGCAATCAGCCCCAGCATTTT
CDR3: CASSLWVGRNQPQHF

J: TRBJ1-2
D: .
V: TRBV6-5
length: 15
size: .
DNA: TGTGCCAGCAGTTACTCGGCCTATTCTAACTATGGCTACACCTTC
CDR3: CASSYSAYSNYGYTF

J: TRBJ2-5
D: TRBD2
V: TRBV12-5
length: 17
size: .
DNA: TGTGCTAGTGGTTTGGTACGAGGCGGGGGGTCCCAAGAGACCCAGTACTTC
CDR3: CASGLVRGGGSQETQYF

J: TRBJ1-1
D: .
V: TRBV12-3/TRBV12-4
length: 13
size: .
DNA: TGTGCCAGCAGTTTAGCGGAGGCAGCTGAAGCTTTCTTT
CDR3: CASSLAEAAEAFF

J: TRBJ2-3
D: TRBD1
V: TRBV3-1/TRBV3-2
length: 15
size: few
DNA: TGTGCCAGCAGCGGACAGGTCCTGGGCACAGATACGCAGTATTTT
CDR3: CASSGQVLGTDTQYF

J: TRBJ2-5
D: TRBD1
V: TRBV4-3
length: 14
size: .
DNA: TGCGCCAGCAGCCAAGATGTAGGGGGCGAGACCCAGTACTTC
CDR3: CASSQDVGGETQYF

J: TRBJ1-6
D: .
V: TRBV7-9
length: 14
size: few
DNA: TGTGCCAGCAGCTTACGTCCGGTTGATTCACCCCTCCACTTT
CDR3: CASSLRPVDSPLHF

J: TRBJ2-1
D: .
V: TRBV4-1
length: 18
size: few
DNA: TGCGCCAGCAGCCAGATCCAACCGCCCAGAAGCTCCTACAATGAGCAGTTCTTC
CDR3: CASSQIQPPRSSYNEQFF

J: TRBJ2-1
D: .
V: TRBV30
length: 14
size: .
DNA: TGTGCCTGGAGTCCCCCTCCAGCAATTGTTGAGCAGTTCTTC
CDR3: CAWSPPPAIVEQFF

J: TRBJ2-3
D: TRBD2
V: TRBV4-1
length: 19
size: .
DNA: TGCGCCAGCAGCCAAGTCATCCGTAGGCGGGGGGCCGTCACAGATACGCAGTATTTT
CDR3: CASSQVIRRRGAVTDTQYF

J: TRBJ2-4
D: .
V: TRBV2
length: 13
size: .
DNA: TGTGCCAGCAGTACCGACGGAGTAAACATTCAGTACTTC
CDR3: CASSTDGVNIQYF

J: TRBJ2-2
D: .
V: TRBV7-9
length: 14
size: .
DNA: TGTGCCAGCAGCTCAGGGAGTGCCACCGGGGAGCTGTTTTTT
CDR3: CASSSGSATGELFF

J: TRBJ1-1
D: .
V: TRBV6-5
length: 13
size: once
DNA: TGTGCCAGCAGTTATAGCATGAACACTGAAGCTTTCTTT
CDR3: CASSYSMNTEAFF

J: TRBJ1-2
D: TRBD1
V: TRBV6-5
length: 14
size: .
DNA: TGTGCCAGCAGGAACCCACAGGGGAACTATGGCTACACCTTC
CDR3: CASRNPQGNYGYTF

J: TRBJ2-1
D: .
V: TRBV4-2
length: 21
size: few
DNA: TGTGCCAGCAGCCTCAGGGGCCTCTCAACTCAGGGTCACAGCTCCTACAATGAGCAGTTCTTC
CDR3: CASSLRGLSTQGHSSYNEQFF

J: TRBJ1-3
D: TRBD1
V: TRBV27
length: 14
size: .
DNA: TGTGCCAGCCGTTCCTTGGGGACAGGGGATGCCATATATTTT
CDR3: CASRSLGTGDAIYF

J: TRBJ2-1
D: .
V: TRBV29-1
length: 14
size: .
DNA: TGCAGCGCCCGGACGGAGCCTCTATACAATGAGCAGTTCTTC
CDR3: CSARTEPLYNEQFF

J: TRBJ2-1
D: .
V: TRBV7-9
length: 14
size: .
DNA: TGTGCCAGCAGCCCACAGGGTGGAGGCAATGAGCAGTTCTTC
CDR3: CASSPQGGGNEQFF

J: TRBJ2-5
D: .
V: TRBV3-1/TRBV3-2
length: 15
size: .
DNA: TGTGCCAGCAGCCCGAGCTCACCTCGCAGAGAGACCCAGTACTTC
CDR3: CASSPSSPRRETQYF

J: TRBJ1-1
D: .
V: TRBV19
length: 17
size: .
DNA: TGTGCCAGTAGTATAGTGGGGGCACAGGCTTGGAACACTGAAGCTTTCTTT
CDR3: CASSIVGAQAWNTEAFF